Below, one TCR beta chain is given with its context. The data belong to a study of OX40 agonist ivuxolimab in advanced cancers. Study context: Ivuxolimab is an agonistic anti-OX40 (CD134) antibody, and patients were treated with it. Intravenous ivuxolimab at 0.01 to 10 mg/kg was given to patients every 2 weeks.

This table comes from immunoSEQ multiplex PCR, and its TCRdb copy is limited to in-frame clones, with some not included. The sample has about 50,000 clones; around nine tenths are singletons. CDR1 and CDR2 (germline): LNHDA, SQIVND (reference sequence). The CDR3 is 16 residues long. Unmatched junction bases numbered 8, after V lost 2 bases and J lost 4 bases. The sample was CD4+ or CD8+ T cells sorted from blood, taken in a trial of the OX40 agonist ivuxolimab. This chain uses TRBV19 with TRBJ2-1, with 7 bases aligning to TRBD2. The sequence came from an adult with an advanced solid tumor such as melanoma, head and neck, liver or kidney cancer. This chain's CDR3 is CASSIYEGRAYNEQFF. In DNA form, the CDR3 reads TGTGCCAGTAGTATATATGAGGGGAGGGCGTACAATGAGCAGTTCTTC.